These 18 T cell receptor beta chains were sequenced from one sample in a study of T cell responses to AZD1222 COVID-19 vaccine (dated by TCRdb to the early 2020s). This sample's time point label indicates: baseline before first vaccination. Libraries were constructed by the immunoSEQ multiplex PCR assay. Entries here come from immuneACCESS through TCRdb and include only in-frame sequences with V and J called. Some clones fail to appear in such tables; in the studies checked, an unresolved V gene covers under half of the shortfall, and the cause of the remainder is unknown. The sample records 100,000 to 150,000 clones, just over 90% of which are singletons. Jointly, the top ten make up just over 7% of the sample. Sample: peripheral blood, taken on day 0 of AZD1222 vaccination. These receptors came from an adult in good health.

The chain combines TRBV6-1 with TRBJ1-6, with 8 bases identical to TRBD1. The CDR3 has 13 residues. Germline CDR1 is MNHNS and CDR2 is SASEGT. The V gene end was trimmed by 6 bases and the J gene end by 8 bases; junction bases not matched to a gene: 3. The DNA for the CDR3 is TGTGCCAGCAGGGCACAGGGGGATTCACCCCTCCACTTT. It specifies CASRAQGDSPLHF.

The rearrangement links TRBV5-1 to TRBJ2-3; unclear D gene. CDR3 length: 14 amino acids. Trimming left V 4 bases short and J 2 bases short, with 11 bases between. Germline values: CDR1 SGHRS, CDR2 YFSETQ. The CDR3 loop is CASSLGMITDTQYF. The CDR3 DNA is TGCGCCAGCAGCCTGGGTATGATCACAGATACGCAGTATTTT.

The chain is built from TRBV4-1 and TRBJ2-2; no reliable D call. The CDR3 is 16 amino acids. Germline V gene data show CDR1 as MGHRA and CDR2 as YSYEKL. Between the trimmed V and J ends, which lost 1 base and 6 bases, there was a span of 15 bases. The CDR3 nucleotides are TGCGCCAGCAGCCAAGTGGAGCTAGATCCAGCCGGGGAGCTGTTTTTT. Residues: CASSQVELDPAGELFF.

The chain recombines TRBV9 with TRBJ2-1; 10 nucleotides agree with TRBD2. V lost 2 bases, J lost 3 bases, and 5 bases stayed unmatched. Germline CDR1 SGDLS, CDR2 YYNGEE. This CDR3 comprises 16 residues. The CDR3 sequence: CASSVGLAGDYNEQFF. DNA for the CDR3: TGTGCCAGCAGCGTGGGGCTAGCGGGAGACTACAATGAGCAGTTCTTC.

This clone was observed a single time. This sequence joins TRBV29-1 and TRBJ2-7; the match to TRBD1 covers 7 bases. CDR3 length: 10 residues. Trimming took 3 bases from V and 12 from J; bases not matched to a gene: 5. The germline V gene has CDR1 SQVTM and CDR2 ANQGSEA. As DNA, the CDR3 is TGCAGCGTTGATGAGGACAGGATGTACTTC. It translates to CSVDEDRMYF.

The rearrangement links TRBV11-2 to TRBJ2-2; the match to TRBD1 covers 8 bases. Germline loops: CDR1 SGHAT, CDR2 FQNNGV. The CDR3 loop spans 15 amino acids. Trimming took 2 bases from V and 6 from J; bases not matched to a gene: 5. In nucleotides, the CDR3 is TGTGCCAGCAGCTTACTTACAGGGGGAGCCGGGGAGCTGTTTTTT. It codes for CASSLLTGGAGELFF.

This chain connects TRBV9 to TRBJ2-7; the D is unclear. The germline CDR1 and CDR2 sequences are SGDLS and YYNGEE. The V end lost 3 bases, the J end lost 5 bases, and 18 bases lay between the germline ends. The CDR3 is 15 amino acids. Here the CDR3 DNA reads TGTGCCAGCAGCGGGAAGCCCCGGAGTCGCGACGAGCAGTACTTC. It is translated as CASSGKPRSRDEQYF.

The rearrangement uses TRBV5-1 and TRBJ2-2, with D hard to call. The V gene's germline CDR1 is SGHRS and CDR2 YFSETQ. Trimming shortened V by 5 bases and J by 1 base, and 9 bases separated the two germline ends. This CDR3 is built from 14 residues. CDR3 residues: CASSTDGNTGELFF. For the CDR3, the DNA is TGCGCCAGCAGTACGGATGGGAACACCGGGGAGCTGTTTTTT.

The genes are TRBV6-1 and TRBJ2-2; TRBD2 aligns across 7 bases. V was pared by 7 bases and J by 1 base, with 6 bases of the junction left unmatched. Looked up from germline, CDR1 is MNHNS and CDR2 is SASEGT. The CDR3 contains 15 residues. This CDR3 is CASTPRGGNTGELFF. DNA of the CDR3: TGTGCCAGCACCCCCCGCGGGGGGAACACCGGGGAGCTGTTTTTT.

The rearrangement uses TRBV6-1 and TRBJ2-3; weak D call: TRBD2 (6 bases). Deletions cut 3 bases from V and 2 bases from J, with 12 bases between. Germline CDR1 and CDR2: MNHNS and SASEGT. The CDR3 loop spans 15 amino acids. The CDR3: CASSDWGVLTDTQYF. CDR3 DNA: TGTGCCAGCAGTGATTGGGGGGTCCTCACAGATACGCAGTATTTT.

The chain joins TRBV15 to TRBJ2-5; 8 bases line up with TRBD1. This CDR3 has 14 residues. The trim removed 6 bases at V and 2 bases at J, leaving 5 bases unmatched. Germline CDR1 LNHNV, CDR2 YYDKDF (reference sequence). DNA of the CDR3: TGTGCCACCAGAAGGACAGGGCTTCAAGAGACCCAGTACTTC. Amino acids: CATRRTGLQETQYF.

The chain is built from TRBV20-1 and TRBJ2-1, with TRBD2 identical over 8 bases. V dropped 3 bases and J dropped 7; count of bases not matched to a gene: 8. The germline V gene encodes CDR1 DFQATT and CDR2 SNEGSKA (reference sequence). This CDR3 is 14 amino acids long. The CDR3 DNA sequence: TGCAGTGCTAGTCCGGGACTAGTAATGAATGAGCAGTTCTTC. This codes for CSASPGLVMNEQFF.

The chain links TRBV19 to TRBJ2-1, with a possible D match to TRBD2 (5 bases). Trimming left V 5 bases short and J 0 bases short, with 11 bases between. The germline gives CDR1 LNHDA, CDR2 SQIVND (reference sequence). The CDR3 contains 15 residues. Here the CDR3 DNA reads TGTGCCAGTAGTCTGACGGGGAGCTCCTACAATGAGCAGTTCTTC. Translation: CASSLTGSSYNEQFF.

This clone was observed once. The rearrangement links TRBV19 to TRBJ2-7; D not certain. V dropped 0 bases and J dropped 2 bases, with 11 bases sitting between them. CDR1 and CDR2 (germline): LNHDA, SQIVND (reference sequence). CDR3 length equals 15 residues. This CDR3 is CASSIDLGRTYEQYF. The CDR3 region has the DNA TGTGCCAGTAGTATAGATCTTGGCAGGACCTACGAGCAGTACTTC.

The chain couples TRBV29-1 to TRBJ1-2; TRBD1 might be the D (5 bases). The germline V and J ends were trimmed by 4 bases and 3 bases, with 12 bases remaining between them. The CDR3 runs 13 residues. The germline CDR1 and CDR2 sequences are SQVTM and ANQGSEA. The CDR3 nucleotides read TGCAGCGTTGCGGGCCAGGGCCACTATGGCTACACCTTC. This translates into CSVAGQGHYGYTF.

The chain couples TRBV28 to TRBJ1-6; TRBD1 might be the D (5 bases). V lost 0 bases to trimming and J lost 7 bases, with 7 bases between them. There are 14 residues in the CDR3. CDR1 and CDR2 from the germline V gene are MDHEN and SYDVKM. The CDR3 sequence is CASSLWGGNSPLHF. The CDR3, as DNA: TGTGCCAGCAGTTTATGGGGGGGGAATTCACCCCTCCACTTT.

V is TRBV19 and J is TRBJ1-2; D not certain. This CDR3 is 16 amino acids long. Trimming took off 5 bases at V and 0 bases at J, with 16 bases between the two ends. The germline CDR1 and CDR2 sequences are LNHDA and SQIVND (reference sequence). As DNA, the CDR3 is TGTGCCAGTAGTCTACCCTCGGGCGGATCTAACTATGGCTACACCTTC. It specifies CASSLPSGGSNYGYTF.

The CDR3 nucleotides are TGTGCCAGCAGCTTACAACAGGGACTGTCCTACGAGCAGTACTTC. The encoded protein is CASSLQQGLSYEQYF. This rearrangement joins TRBV7-9 to TRBJ2-7; D might be TRBD1 or TRBD2, each matching 6 bases. This CDR3 is 15 amino acids long. From germline, CDR1 is SEHNR and CDR2 FQNEAQ (reference sequence). Trimming left V 2 bases short and J 1 base short, with 12 bases between.